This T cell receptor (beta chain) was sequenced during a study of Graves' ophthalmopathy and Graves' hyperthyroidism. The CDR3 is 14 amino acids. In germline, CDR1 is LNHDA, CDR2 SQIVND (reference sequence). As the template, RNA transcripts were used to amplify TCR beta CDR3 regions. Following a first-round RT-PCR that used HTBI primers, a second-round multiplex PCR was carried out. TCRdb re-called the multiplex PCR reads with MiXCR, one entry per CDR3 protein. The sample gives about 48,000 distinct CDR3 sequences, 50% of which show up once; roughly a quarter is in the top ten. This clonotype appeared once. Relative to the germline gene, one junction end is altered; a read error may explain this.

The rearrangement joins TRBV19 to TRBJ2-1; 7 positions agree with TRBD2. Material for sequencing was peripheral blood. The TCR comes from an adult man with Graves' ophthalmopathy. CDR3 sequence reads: CATSMGGLYNEQFF. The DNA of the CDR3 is TGTGCCACTAGTATGGGGGGGTTGTACAATGAGCAGTTCTTC.